This is a list of T cell receptor beta chains from one sample in a study of T cell repertoires in cytomegalovirus infection. Each CDR3 protein is one row after TCRdb ran MiXCR on the reads. The sample records some 390,000 distinct CDR3 sequences, around 18% being singletons. The sequenced sample was PBMCs. Receptors originate from a human donor in good health (CMV status not recorded). Some clones in this sample may be carry-over from other donors' samples. Both conserved end residues are part of each CDR3. Fields, in order: V gene, J gene, clone size, D gene, CDR3 protein, CDR3 DNA. D genes are given only for firm matches. Clone size, where shown, is once, few, many, or a class for clones that have expanded.

v_gene: TRBV6-5; j_gene: TRBJ2-4; abundance: many; d_gene: NA; CDR3aa: CASSKGTLIAKNIQYF; CDR3nt: TGTGCCAGCAGTAAAGGGACCTTGATAGCCAAAAACATTCAGTACTTC
v_gene: TRBV12-3/TRBV12-4; j_gene: TRBJ2-1; abundance: few; d_gene: TRBD2; CDR3aa: CASSLWGGSYNEQFF; CDR3nt: TGTGCCAGCAGTTTATGGGGGGGATCCTACAATGAGCAGTTCTTC
v_gene: TRBV6-1; j_gene: TRBJ2-5; abundance: few; d_gene: TRBD1; CDR3aa: CASSGTGVGTQYF; CDR3nt: TGTGCCAGCAGTGGAACAGGGGTAGGGACCCAGTACTTC
v_gene: TRBV7-8; j_gene: TRBJ2-3; abundance: many; d_gene: TRBD2; CDR3aa: CASNLRGGPGDTQYF; CDR3nt: TGTGCCAGCAACTTGCGGGGGGGCCCCGGAGATACGCAGTATTTT
v_gene: TRBV7-9; j_gene: TRBJ2-6; abundance: many; d_gene: NA; CDR3aa: CASSLGQAGANVLTF; CDR3nt: TGTGCCAGCAGCTTAGGACAGGCTGGGGCCAACGTCCTGACTTTC
v_gene: TRBV19; j_gene: TRBJ1-1; abundance: many; d_gene: TRBD1; CDR3aa: CASSTGGNTEAFF; CDR3nt: TGTGCCAGTAGTACAGGGGGAAACACTGAAGCTTTCTTT
v_gene: TRBV2; j_gene: TRBJ1-5; abundance: NA; d_gene: NA; CDR3aa: CASSLERLSNQPQHF; CDR3nt: TGTGCCAGCTCCTTGGAAAGATTAAGCAATCAGCCCCAGCATTTT
v_gene: TRBV4-2; j_gene: TRBJ1-2; abundance: many; d_gene: NA; CDR3aa: CASSQPSREGHGYTF; CDR3nt: TGTGCCAGCAGCCAACCTTCAAGGGAAGGGCATGGCTACACCTTC
v_gene: TRBV2; j_gene: TRBJ2-3; abundance: few; d_gene: NA; CDR3aa: CASSRDISDTQYF; CDR3nt: TGTGCCAGCAGCCGGGACATTTCAGATACGCAGTATTTT
v_gene: TRBV4-1; j_gene: TRBJ2-1; abundance: many; d_gene: NA; CDR3aa: CASSQVDMGLSYNEQFF; CDR3nt: TGCGCCAGCAGCCAAGTCGATATGGGACTCAGTTACAATGAGCAGTTCTTC
v_gene: TRBV12-3/TRBV12-4; j_gene: TRBJ1-1; abundance: many; d_gene: NA; CDR3aa: CASSFGRGNTEAFF; CDR3nt: TGTGCCAGCAGTTTTGGTCGGGGGAACACTGAAGCTTTCTTT
v_gene: TRBV23-1; j_gene: TRBJ2-7; abundance: NA; d_gene: TRBD2; CDR3aa: CASTPRRESYEQYF; CDR3nt: TGCGCCAGCACTCCCCGGCGGGAGTCCTACGAGCAGTACTTC
v_gene: TRBV25-1; j_gene: TRBJ1-6; abundance: few; d_gene: TRBD1; CDR3aa: CASSDRTGNSPLHF; CDR3nt: TGTGCCAGCAGTGATCGGACAGGGAATTCACCCCTCCACTTT
v_gene: TRBV12-3/TRBV12-4; j_gene: TRBJ1-3; abundance: few; d_gene: NA; CDR3aa: CASRYMRGSGNTIYF; CDR3nt: TGTGCCAGCCGTTATATGCGGGGCTCTGGAAACACCATATATTTT
v_gene: TRBV7-2; j_gene: TRBJ2-2; abundance: many; d_gene: TRBD2; CDR3aa: CASSIGLAFTGELFF; CDR3nt: TGTGCCAGCAGCATTGGACTAGCGTTCACCGGGGAGCTGTTTTTT
v_gene: TRBV5-4; j_gene: TRBJ2-2; abundance: NA; d_gene: NA; CDR3aa: CASRWTNSGGELFF; CDR3nt: TGTGCCAGCAGATGGACTAACTCCGGGGGGGAGCTGTTTTTT
v_gene: TRBV7-8; j_gene: TRBJ2-1; abundance: few; d_gene: NA; CDR3aa: CASSFQAAGNEQFF; CDR3nt: TGTGCCAGCAGCTTTCAGGCTGCGGGCAATGAGCAGTTCTTC
v_gene: TRBV12-3/TRBV12-4; j_gene: TRBJ2-1; abundance: few; d_gene: NA; CDR3aa: CASEGFGGINEQFF; CDR3nt: TGTGCCAGCGAGGGATTTGGGGGGATAAATGAGCAGTTCTTC
v_gene: TRBV11-2; j_gene: TRBJ2-1; abundance: many; d_gene: NA; CDR3aa: CASSFNANEQFF; CDR3nt: TGTGCCAGCAGCTTTAACGCAAATGAGCAGTTCTTC
v_gene: TRBV4-3; j_gene: TRBJ2-2; abundance: few; d_gene: NA; CDR3aa: CASSQESPPDWNTGELFF; CDR3nt: TGCGCCAGCAGCCAAGAGTCACCCCCGGACTGGAACACCGGGGAGCTGTTTTTT
v_gene: TRBV15; j_gene: TRBJ2-1; abundance: few; d_gene: TRBD2; CDR3aa: CATSRDGGLAEQFF; CDR3nt: TGTGCCACCAGCAGAGATGGGGGACTAGCGGAGCAGTTCTTC
v_gene: TRBV7-8; j_gene: TRBJ1-1; abundance: many; d_gene: TRBD1; CDR3aa: CASSLRRQGVPEAFF; CDR3nt: TGTGCCAGCAGCTTACGTCGGCAGGGGGTCCCTGAAGCTTTCTTT
v_gene: TRBV12-3/TRBV12-4; j_gene: TRBJ1-1; abundance: NA; d_gene: NA; CDR3aa: CASLGEQAEAFF; CDR3nt: TGTGCCAGCCTTGGGGAGCAGGCTGAAGCTTTCTTT
v_gene: TRBV20-1; j_gene: TRBJ2-1; abundance: few; d_gene: NA; CDR3aa: CSAREPLSYNEQFF; CDR3nt: TGCAGTGCTAGAGAACCTTTATCCTACAATGAGCAGTTCTTC
v_gene: TRBV28; j_gene: TRBJ1-1; abundance: few; d_gene: NA; CDR3aa: CASSFEKGVIGTEAFF; CDR3nt: TGTGCCAGCAGTTTCGAAAAGGGGGTCATCGGAACTGAAGCTTTCTTT
v_gene: TRBV2; j_gene: TRBJ1-1; abundance: few; d_gene: NA; CDR3aa: CASSAPAGTTEAFF; CDR3nt: TGTGCCAGCAGTGCCCCTGCCGGCACCACTGAAGCTTTCTTT